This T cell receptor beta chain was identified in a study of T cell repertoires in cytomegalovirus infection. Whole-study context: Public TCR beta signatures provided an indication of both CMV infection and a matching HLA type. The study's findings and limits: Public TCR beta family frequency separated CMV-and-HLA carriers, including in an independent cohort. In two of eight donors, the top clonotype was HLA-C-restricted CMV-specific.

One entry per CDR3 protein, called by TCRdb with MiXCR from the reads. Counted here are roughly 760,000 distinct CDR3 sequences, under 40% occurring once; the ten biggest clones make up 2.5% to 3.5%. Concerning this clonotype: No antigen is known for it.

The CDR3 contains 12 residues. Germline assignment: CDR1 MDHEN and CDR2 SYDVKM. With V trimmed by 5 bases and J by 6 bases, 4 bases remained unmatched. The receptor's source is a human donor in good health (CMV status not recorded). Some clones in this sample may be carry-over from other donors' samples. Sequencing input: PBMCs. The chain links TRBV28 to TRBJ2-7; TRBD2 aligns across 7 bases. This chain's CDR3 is CASSGSGAEQYF. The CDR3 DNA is TGTGCCAGCAGTGGAAGCGGGGCCGAGCAGTACTTC.